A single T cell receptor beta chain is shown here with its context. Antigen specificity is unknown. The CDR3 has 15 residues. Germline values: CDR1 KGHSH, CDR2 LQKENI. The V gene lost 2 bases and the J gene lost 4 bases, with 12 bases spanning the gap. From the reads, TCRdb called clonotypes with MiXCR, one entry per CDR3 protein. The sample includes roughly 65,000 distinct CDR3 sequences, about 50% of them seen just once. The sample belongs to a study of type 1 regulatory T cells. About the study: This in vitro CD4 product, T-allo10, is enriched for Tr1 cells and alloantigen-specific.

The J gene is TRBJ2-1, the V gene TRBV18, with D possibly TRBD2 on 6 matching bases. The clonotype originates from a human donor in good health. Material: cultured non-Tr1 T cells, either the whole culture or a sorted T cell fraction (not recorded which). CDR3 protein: CASSPGTLLYNEQFF. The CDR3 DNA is TGTGCCAGCTCACCAGGGACTCTACTATACAATGAGCAGTTCTTC. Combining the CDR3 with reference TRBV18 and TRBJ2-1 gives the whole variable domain NAGVMQNPRHLVRRRGQEARLRCSPMKGHSHVYWYRQLPEEGLKFMVYLQKENIIDESGMPKERFSAEFPKEGPSILRIQQVVRGDSAAYFCASSPGTLLYNEQFFGPGTRLTVL.